The present T cell receptor (beta chain) was sequenced within a study of a mutant IDH1 vaccine in newly diagnosed glioma. Study-wide context: Patients arrived already treated with radiotherapy, temozolomide, or both, most having had both.

This clone was found once. The antigen remains unidentified. Generated by immunoSEQ multiplex PCR, the TCRdb table keeps only in-frame clones and is missing some. The sample shows roughly 60,000 clones, around 83% of them seen only once. Time point indicated: week 23, last vaccination. Doses consisted of 300 ug of mutant IDH1 20-mer peptide each, paired with topical imiquimod. Whole-study results and caveats: Overall, 93.3% of patients had vaccine-induced immune responses. Alterations occurring in top peripheral T cell clonotypes seemed unrelated to pseudoprogression.

Per germline, CDR1 SEHNR and CDR2 FQNEAQ (reference sequence). The V end lost 8 bases, the J end lost 1 base, and 11 bases lay between the germline ends. The CDR3 extends over 13 amino acids. The TCR comes from a man under 40 with glioma. The specimen was PBMCs, collected from a glioma patient whose treatment included an IDH1 peptide vaccine. The chain uses TRBV7-9 and TRBJ2-5; no reliable D call. The CDR3 DNA is TGTGCCAGCTCAACCGGGTCCCAAGAGACCCAGTACTTC. As protein: CASSTGSQETQYF. Looking up the rest from reference TRBV7-9 and TRBJ2-5 gives the full variable domain: DTGVSQNPRHKITKRGQNVTFRCDPISEHNRLYWYRQTLGQGPEFLTYFQNEAQLEKSRLLSDRFSAERPKGSFSTLEIQRTEQGDSAMYLCASSTGSQETQYFGPGTRLLVL.